One and the same sample provided the 32 T cell receptor beta chains below, sequenced in a study of beta chain features in type 1 diabetes. Investigators reverse transcribed all isolated RNA, so they sequenced expressed TCRB transcripts. Sequencing used immunoSEQ multiplex PCR; TCRdb keeps in-frame clones, though not all of them. The sample records under 250,000 clones, approximately 14% being singletons. The specimen was naive CD4+ T cells from blood. These TCRs come from a middle-aged woman in good health.

This clone was recorded many times. V and J are TRBV15 and TRBJ2-7, with D unclear. Germline V gene data show CDR1 as LNHNV and CDR2 as YYDKDF (reference sequence). Trimming cost V 0 bases and J 2 bases, with 5 bases left between them. This CDR3 region has 13 residues. In nucleotides, the CDR3 is TGTGCCACCAGCAGAGATAGCCCCTACGAGCAGTACTTC. Residues: CATSRDSPYEQYF.

This clone was seen at least ten times. The V call is TRBV7-9, the J call TRBJ2-7, with 7 bases fitting TRBD1. The CDR3 runs to 13 residues. CDR1 and CDR2 (germline): SEHNR, FQNEAQ (reference sequence). V lost 0 bases to trimming and J lost 9 bases; unmatched junction nucleotides: 5. CDR3 sequence: CASSLAGRQGQYF. The CDR3 DNA reads as TGTGCCAGCAGCTTAGCAGGGCGACAGGGGCAGTACTTC.

This clone has more than one count but fewer than ten. The chain combines TRBV5-1 with TRBJ2-2, with TRBD2 identical over 8 bases. The CDR3 is made up of 15 amino acids. The germline V gene has CDR1 SGHRS and CDR2 YFSETQ. V gave up 4 bases and J gave up 2 bases; unmatched junction bases: 4. Here the CDR3 reads CASSLSGGNTGELFF. The CDR3 DNA reads as TGCGCCAGCAGCCTGAGCGGGGGTAACACCGGGGAGCTGTTTTTT.

Only a few counts were recorded for this clone. Other DNA variants within this sample encode the same CDR3. The chain joins TRBV7-9 to TRBJ2-7; TRBD1 aligns across 8 bases. Germline V CDR1 and CDR2: SEHNR, FQNEAQ (reference sequence). V shed 4 bases and J 2 bases; nucleotides not matched to a gene: 4. This CDR3 spans 14 amino acids. The CDR3 sequence is CASSSGQGAYEQYF. In DNA form, the CDR3 reads TGTGCCAGCAGCTCTGGACAGGGCGCCTACGAGCAGTACTTC.

This clone was observed a few times. The chain links TRBV18 to TRBJ1-1; D ambiguous. Trimming cost V 3 bases and J 1 base, with 9 bases left between them. CDR3 length: 14 residues. Per the germline V gene, CDR1 is KGHSH and CDR2 is LQKENI. As DNA, the CDR3 is TGTGCCAGCTCACCGGGGAGCTCGAACACTGAAGCTTTCTTT. It translates to CASSPGSSNTEAFF.

The chain joins TRBV9 to TRBJ2-5, with 8 bases identical to TRBD1. The CDR3 extends over 14 amino acids. The ends lost 3 bases at V and 5 bases at J; junction bases unmatched: 6. The V gene's germline CDR1 is SGDLS and CDR2 YYNGEE. CDR3 sequence reads: CASSGHDRGETQYF. The CDR3 nucleotides are TGTGCCAGCAGCGGACACGACAGGGGCGAGACCCAGTACTTC. The full variable domain, its missing parts supplied by reference TRBV9 and TRBJ2-5, is DSGVTQTPKHLITATGQRVTLRCSPRSGDLSVYWYQQSLDQGLQFLIQYYNGEERAKGNILERFSAQQFPDLHSELNLSSLELGDSALYFCASSGHDRGETQYFGPGTRLLVL.

This chain joins TRBV5-6 and TRBJ1-2; no reliable D call. Germline CDR1 and CDR2: SGHDT and YYEEEE. The CDR3 extends over 14 amino acids. V dropped 1 base and J dropped 1 base, with 8 bases sitting between them. In nucleotides, the CDR3 is TGTGCCAGCAGCTTGCAGGTACATAACTATGGCTACACCTTC. As protein: CASSLQVHNYGYTF. Variable domain in full (rest from reference TRBV5-6 and TRBJ1-2): DAGVTQSPTHLIKTRGQQVTLRCSPKSGHDTVSWYQQALGQGPQFIFQYYEEEERQRGNFPDRFSGHQFPNYSSELNVNALLLGDSALYLCASSLQVHNYGYTFGSGTRLTVV.

This clone was recorded a few times. The chain uses TRBV6-6 and TRBJ2-3; tentative D call: TRBD1 (5 bases). The CDR3 is 14 amino acids. Deletions cut 2 bases from V and 2 bases from J, with 8 bases between. Germline V gives CDR1 MNHNY, CDR2 SVGAGI (reference sequence). The CDR3 spells CASSYLTVTDTQYF. The CDR3 region has the DNA TGTGCCAGCAGTTACCTGACAGTCACAGATACGCAGTATTTT.

In its sample, this clone was seen a few times. The chain recombines TRBV2 with TRBJ2-3; D call uncertain. The V and J ends lost 3 bases and 4 bases respectively, with 5 bases between them. The CDR3 is 12 amino acids. The germline gives CDR1 SNHLY, CDR2 FYNNEI. The CDR3 DNA sequence: TGTGCCAGCAGTGACTTAGCAGATACGCAGTATTTT. Its protein product is CASSDLADTQYF.

This clone has just a few counts. This chain joins TRBV9 and TRBJ2-5; perhaps TRBD2 as D (6 bases). Germline CDR1 is SGDLS and CDR2 is YYNGEE. The CDR3 sequence is 16 residues long. V was cut by 3 bases and J by 4 bases, with 19 bases left in between. CDR3 DNA sequence: TGTGCCAGCAGCGCCATGGGGCGCGGGATGGCAGAGACCCAGTACTTC. Translation gives CASSAMGRGMAETQYF.

Here the CDR3 reads CASSQTERISSSSTDTQYF. CDR3 DNA sequence: TGCGCCAGCAGCCAAACGGAGCGGATTTCGAGTTCTAGCACAGATACGCAGTATTTT. J is TRBJ2-3 and V is TRBV5-1, with D possibly being TRBD2 (5 bases). The CDR3 is 19 amino acids. Germline V gene sequence: CDR1 SGHRS, CDR2 YFSETQ. Trimming pared 4 bases from V and 0 bases from J, leaving 24 bases between.

This clone was detected many times. The CDR3 reads CASSPQGEAFF. The CDR3 region has the DNA TGTGCCAGCAGCCCACAGGGTGAAGCTTTCTTT. The chain carries TRBV7-9 and TRBJ1-1; the D gene is possibly TRBD1 (6 bases). V gave up 5 bases and J gave up 7 bases, with 8 bases separating them. CDR1 SEHNR and CDR2 FQNEAQ come from the germline V gene (reference sequence). This CDR3 has 11 residues.

The V call is TRBV7-9, the J call TRBJ2-6; TRBD1 matches at 9 bases. With 1 base clipped from V and 0 bases from J, the junction kept 1 base outside the gene matches. The CDR3 is 17 residues long. CDR1 is SEHNR, CDR2 FQNEAQ, per germline (reference sequence). Written as DNA, the CDR3 is TGTGCCAGCAGCTTAGTGGGACAGGGCTCTGGGGCCAACGTCCTGACTTTC. Protein product: CASSLVGQGSGANVLTF.

Many counts were recorded for this clone. This chain joins TRBV2 and TRBJ2-1; a possible D gene is TRBD2 (6 bases). The germline CDR1 and CDR2 sequences are SNHLY and FYNNEI. This CDR3 contains 14 residues. V dropped 9 bases and J dropped 7 bases, with 19 bases sitting between them. The DNA of the CDR3 is TGTGCCAGTCCGGGACTCATCCTTGTTAATGAGCAGTTCTTC. It encodes CASPGLILVNEQFF.

The chain recombines TRBV6-5 with TRBJ2-2; TRBD2 might be the D (5 bases). The germline V gene encodes CDR1 MNHEY and CDR2 SVGAGI. The V gene lost 6 bases and the J gene lost 9 bases, with 20 bases spanning the gap. The CDR3 has 15 amino acids. Here the CDR3 reads CASSRISAGSRELFF. Written as DNA, the CDR3 is TGTGCCAGCAGCCGTATCAGCGCTGGGAGCCGGGAGCTGTTTTTT.

This clone was picked up a small number of times. This same CDR3 is encoded by further DNA sequences in the sample. This chain connects TRBV29-1 to TRBJ1-5; a possible D gene is TRBD1 (6 bases). Germline V gene sequence: CDR1 SQVTM, CDR2 ANQGSEA. This CDR3 is 12 amino acids long. The V end was cut by 6 bases, the J end by 3 bases, with 9 bases between. CDR3 in DNA: TGCAGCGTAGGACAGTCCAATCAGCCCCAGCATTTT. Its translation: CSVGQSNQPQHF.

The rearrangement links TRBV9 to TRBJ2-5; TRBD2 matches 12 bases. With V trimmed by 4 bases and J by 0 bases, 7 bases remained unmatched. CDR1 SGDLS and CDR2 YYNGEE come from the germline V gene. The CDR3 consists of 17 residues. CDR3 protein: CASSHKGLAGNQETQYF. CDR3 DNA sequence: TGTGCCAGCAGCCATAAAGGACTAGCGGGGAACCAAGAGACCCAGTACTTC. The whole variable domain, remainder taken from reference TRBV9 and TRBJ2-5, is DSGVTQTPKHLITATGQRVTLRCSPRSGDLSVYWYQQSLDQGLQFLIQYYNGEERAKGNILERFSAQQFPDLHSELNLSSLELGDSALYFCASSHKGLAGNQETQYFGPGTRLLVL.

The gene calls are TRBV5-1 and TRBJ1-2, with TRBD1 identical over 9 bases. The CDR3 extends over 16 amino acids. Per germline, CDR1 SGHRS and CDR2 YFSETQ. Unmatched junction bases numbered 6, after V lost 3 bases and J lost 0 bases. DNA of the CDR3: TGCGCCAGCAGCTCATGGACAGGGGAGCCTAACTATGGCTACACCTTC. It specifies CASSSWTGEPNYGYTF.

This chain links TRBV5-1 with TRBJ1-2; D gene uncertain. The CDR3 is made up of 14 amino acids. Germline CDR1 and CDR2: SGHRS and YFSETQ. V was pared by 0 bases and J by 1 base, with 7 bases between. As DNA, the CDR3 is TGCGCCAGCAGCTTGGCCGCGAATAACTATGGCTACACCTTC. It translates to CASSLAANNYGYTF.

Here the CDR3 DNA reads TGTGCCAGCACCAGCACAGGGCAAAAGTTAGAGCAGTTCTTC. Its protein is CASTSTGQKLEQFF. The V call is TRBV2, the J call TRBJ2-1; D might be TRBD1 (6 bases). V lost 7 bases, J lost 10 bases, and 20 bases lay in between. CDR1 and CDR2 from the germline V gene are SNHLY and FYNNEI. This CDR3 spans 14 amino acids.

The chain uses TRBV15 and TRBJ1-2, with D uncertain. The CDR3 totals 16 residues. Trimming removed 1 base at V and 5 bases at J, with 17 bases between. Germline-derived CDR1 and CDR2 are LNHNV and YYDKDF (reference sequence). As DNA, the CDR3 is TGTGCCACCAGCAGAGCCGCCTCGGCGAGGTGGTATGGCTACACCTTC. This translates into CATSRAASARWYGYTF.

The chain links TRBV28 to TRBJ1-1, with a weak D call TRBD1 (5 bases). With 6 bases removed from V and 0 bases from J, the gap between germline ends came to 14 bases. CDR3 length: 15 residues. CDR1 MDHEN and CDR2 SYDVKM come from the germline V gene. CDR3 DNA: TGTGCCAGCAGCCCCAGGGTTGCATTGAACACTGAAGCTTTCTTT. Amino acids: CASSPRVALNTEAFF.

This clone has only a few counts. This chain's CDR3 is CAISGGTRQGTYGYTF. The CDR3 DNA follows: TGTGCCATCAGTGGGGGTACTCGACAGGGAACCTATGGCTACACCTTC. This rearrangement joins TRBV10-3 to TRBJ1-2; 7 bases align to TRBD1. V was pared by 4 bases and J by 4 bases, with 12 bases of the junction left unmatched. The CDR3 is made up of 16 amino acids. Germline lookup yields CDR1 ENHRY and CDR2 SYGVKD.

This clone was counted a few times. The chain combines TRBV19 with TRBJ2-1, with D maybe TRBD2 (7 bases). Trimming cost V 3 bases and J 13 bases, with 22 bases left between them. Per germline, CDR1 LNHDA and CDR2 SQIVND (reference sequence). The CDR3 runs 15 residues. The CDR3: CASSIKFGGAEIQFF. Here the CDR3 DNA reads TGTGCCAGTAGTATCAAGTTTGGGGGGGCGGAGATTCAGTTCTTC.

V gene TRBV19 combines with J gene TRBJ1-2, with 9 bases aligning to TRBD1. V shed 7 bases, J shed 8 bases, and the junction held 14 bases outside the gene matches. This CDR3 is 15 amino acids long. The V gene's germline CDR1 is LNHDA and CDR2 SQIVND (reference sequence). The CDR3 DNA follows: TGTGCCAGTATAAGGACAGGGGCCCTCCCCTGGGGCTACACCTTC. It encodes CASIRTGALPWGYTF.

In its sample, this clone was seen a few times. The V call is TRBV12-5, the J call TRBJ2-7; the D is unclear. Germline lookup yields CDR1 LGHNT and CDR2 FRNRAP. The CDR3 is made up of 12 amino acids. The ends were cut back, 5 bases at V and 2 bases at J, with 7 bases in the middle. The CDR3 sequence: CASGLQTYEQYF. CDR3 bases: TGTGCTAGTGGTCTCCAGACCTACGAGCAGTACTTC.

This clone was recorded a few times. The chain carries TRBV7-9 and TRBJ2-5; possibly TRBD1 for D (6 bases). The germline V gene encodes CDR1 SEHNR and CDR2 FQNEAQ (reference sequence). V was pared by 5 bases and J by 2 bases, with 18 bases between. This CDR3 spans 16 amino acids. CDR3 amino acids: CASSTPKQGWQETQYF. The DNA for the CDR3 is TGTGCCAGCAGCACCCCTAAACAGGGTTGGCAAGAGACCCAGTACTTC.

The V gene is TRBV6-1, the J gene TRBJ1-2; D is possibly TRBD1 (5 bases). Trimming stripped 4 bases from V and 3 bases from J, with 18 bases between. The CDR3 length is 16 residues. CDR1 is MNHNS, CDR2 SASEGT, per germline. In DNA, the CDR3 is TGTGCCAGCAGTGGGCCTATGGGGGGGTTACACTATGGCTACACCTTC. This gives the protein CASSGPMGGLHYGYTF.

This clone was seen just once. The V call is TRBV9, the J call TRBJ1-3, with TRBD1 identical over 10 bases. CDR1 is SGDLS, CDR2 YYNGEE, per germline. The CDR3 covers 16 residues. Trimming removed 1 base from V and 2 bases from J; junction bases left unmatched: 3. Here the CDR3 DNA reads TGTGCCAGCAGCGTAACCGGGACAGGGGCTGGAAACACCATATATTTT. Translated, it gives CASSVTGTGAGNTIYF. The whole variable domain, remainder taken from reference TRBV9 and TRBJ1-3, is DSGVTQTPKHLITATGQRVTLRCSPRSGDLSVYWYQQSLDQGLQFLIQYYNGEERAKGNILERFSAQQFPDLHSELNLSSLELGDSALYFCASSVTGTGAGNTIYFGEGSWLTVV.

The V call is TRBV19, the J call TRBJ2-7; D may be TRBD1 (5 bases). The CDR3 is 12 amino acids. V was clipped by 6 bases and J by 3 bases, with 9 bases between them. Germline V lookup: CDR1 LNHDA, CDR2 SQIVND (reference sequence). In DNA form, the CDR3 reads TGTGCCAGTAGAGACAGAAACTACGAGCAGTACTTC. It translates to CASRDRNYEQYF.

V and J are TRBV6-5 and TRBJ1-1; perhaps TRBD1 as D (6 bases). The CDR3 consists of 15 residues. CDR1 and CDR2 (germline): MNHEY, SVGAGI. V was cut by 6 bases and J by 1 base, with 15 bases left in between. The CDR3 DNA is TGTGCCAGCAGGACTTTATCGACAGGGAACACTGAAGCTTTCTTT. This gives the protein CASRTLSTGNTEAFF.

This chain uses TRBV4-3 with TRBJ2-7; 7 nucleotides line up with TRBD1. The CDR3 is made up of 14 amino acids. Looked up from germline, CDR1 is LGHNA and CDR2 is YSLEER. V trimming: 2 bases; J trimming: 5 bases; junction bases outside the gene matches: 6. DNA for the CDR3: TGCGCCAGCAGCCAACGACAGGGCCTCGACGAGCAGTACTTC. It yields the protein CASSQRQGLDEQYF.